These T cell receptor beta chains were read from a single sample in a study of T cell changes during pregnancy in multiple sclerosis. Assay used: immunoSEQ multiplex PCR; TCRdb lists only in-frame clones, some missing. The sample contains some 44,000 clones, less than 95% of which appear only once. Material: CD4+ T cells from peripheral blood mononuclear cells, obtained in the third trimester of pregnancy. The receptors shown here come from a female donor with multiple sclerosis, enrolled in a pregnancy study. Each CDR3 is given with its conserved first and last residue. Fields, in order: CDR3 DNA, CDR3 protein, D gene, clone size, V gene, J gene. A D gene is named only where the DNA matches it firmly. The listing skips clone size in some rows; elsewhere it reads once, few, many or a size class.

CDR3nt: TGTGCCAGCAGAACGACGGGACAACCCGAGCAGTACTTC
CDR3aa: CASRTTGQPEQYF
d_gene: NA
abundance: NA
v_gene: TRBV6-5
j_gene: TRBJ2-7

CDR3nt: TGCGCCAGCAGGGGGGCGGCTATGGCAAGCGGCTACACCTTC
CDR3aa: CASRGAAMASGYTF
d_gene: NA
abundance: NA
v_gene: TRBV5-1
j_gene: TRBJ1-2

CDR3nt: TGTGCCAGCAGCGTAGAACCTAGCGCGGGTCACGAGCAGTACTTC
CDR3aa: CASSVEPSAGHEQYF
d_gene: NA
abundance: NA
v_gene: TRBV9
j_gene: TRBJ2-7

CDR3nt: TGTGCCAGCAGTTTAGGGCCGGGACATACCACAGATACGCAGTATTTT
CDR3aa: CASSLGPGHTTDTQYF
d_gene: NA
abundance: NA
v_gene: TRBV28
j_gene: TRBJ2-3

CDR3nt: TGCAGCGGTCGGAAGACAGTAAAAGAGACCCAGTACTTC
CDR3aa: CSGRKTVKETQYF
d_gene: NA
abundance: NA
v_gene: TRBV29-1
j_gene: TRBJ2-5

CDR3nt: TGTGCCAGCAGCTTAGAGGGACTAGCGGGCTCCTACGAGCAGTACTTC
CDR3aa: CASSLEGLAGSYEQYF
d_gene: TRBD2
abundance: NA
v_gene: TRBV7-2
j_gene: TRBJ2-7

CDR3nt: TGTGCCAGCAGCGACGGGACAGGGTCCAACGTACAAGAGACCCAGTACTTC
CDR3aa: CASSDGTGSNVQETQYF
d_gene: TRBD1
abundance: NA
v_gene: TRBV9
j_gene: TRBJ2-5

CDR3nt: TGTGCCAGCAAGGTGGTGGACACCTCCTACGAGCAGTACTTC
CDR3aa: CASKVVDTSYEQYF
d_gene: NA
abundance: NA
v_gene: TRBV2
j_gene: TRBJ2-7

CDR3nt: TGCAGTGCAACCCTAGCGGAGAGGGAGTTCTTC
CDR3aa: CSATLAEREFF
d_gene: TRBD2
abundance: NA
v_gene: TRBV20-1
j_gene: TRBJ2-1

CDR3nt: TGCGCCAGCAGCGGGGACAGGGTGGGCACTGAAGCTTTCTTT
CDR3aa: CASSGDRVGTEAFF
d_gene: TRBD1
abundance: NA
v_gene: TRBV5-1
j_gene: TRBJ1-1

CDR3nt: TGTGCCAGCAGCTTGAGGGGGAGTGAAGGCTACACCTTC
CDR3aa: CASSLRGSEGYTF
d_gene: NA
abundance: NA
v_gene: TRBV5-4
j_gene: TRBJ1-2

CDR3nt: TGTGCCAGCAGCGTAGGCCTAGCGGGAGGGGGCGATGAGCAGTTCTTC
CDR3aa: CASSVGLAGGGDEQFF
d_gene: TRBD2
abundance: once
v_gene: TRBV9
j_gene: TRBJ2-1

CDR3nt: TGCGCCAGCAGCTTGGTTGTCAGTCCTAGCACAGATACGCAGTATTTT
CDR3aa: CASSLVVSPSTDTQYF
d_gene: NA
abundance: NA
v_gene: TRBV5-1
j_gene: TRBJ2-3

CDR3nt: TGTGCCACCCACGGTCTCGGTTCACCCCTCCACTTT
CDR3aa: CATHGLGSPLHF
d_gene: NA
abundance: NA
v_gene: TRBV6-5
j_gene: TRBJ1-6

CDR3nt: TGTGCCAGCAGCCGTGAAGAGACCCAGTACTTC
CDR3aa: CASSREETQYF
d_gene: NA
abundance: NA
v_gene: TRBV7-2
j_gene: TRBJ2-5

CDR3nt: TGCGCCAGCAGATCCGCCGGCAGGACTGGGGAGCGAGAGACCCAGTACTTC
CDR3aa: CASRSAGRTGERETQYF
d_gene: NA
abundance: NA
v_gene: TRBV5-1
j_gene: TRBJ2-5

CDR3nt: TGTGCCAGCAGCTTAGTTGGCGGGGGCGAGACCCAGTACTTC
CDR3aa: CASSLVGGGETQYF
d_gene: NA
abundance: NA
v_gene: TRBV7-2
j_gene: TRBJ2-5

CDR3nt: TGTGCCAGCAGCGTTTTTGACGGACTATACAATGAGCAGTTCTTC
CDR3aa: CASSVFDGLYNEQFF
d_gene: NA
abundance: NA
v_gene: TRBV9
j_gene: TRBJ2-1

CDR3nt: TGTGCCAGCAGTTTGGTAGGGACAGGGGTTGGACAGCCCCAGCATTTT
CDR3aa: CASSLVGTGVGQPQHF
d_gene: TRBD1
abundance: NA
v_gene: TRBV28
j_gene: TRBJ1-5

CDR3nt: TGTGCCAGCAGTTTTCGGGAGGGTTATTACGAGCAGTACTTC
CDR3aa: CASSFREGYYEQYF
d_gene: TRBD2
abundance: NA
v_gene: TRBV28
j_gene: TRBJ2-7

CDR3nt: TGCGCCAGTACCTCGAATGGACTAGCGAGAAACTACGAGCAGTACTTC
CDR3aa: CASTSNGLARNYEQYF
d_gene: TRBD2
abundance: NA
v_gene: TRBV5-1
j_gene: TRBJ2-7

CDR3nt: TGTGCCAGCAGCCGGAGCGGGAGGGCCCACAATGAGCAGTTCTTC
CDR3aa: CASSRSGRAHNEQFF
d_gene: TRBD2
abundance: NA
v_gene: TRBV7-2
j_gene: TRBJ2-1

CDR3nt: TGCGCCAGCAGCTTTACCAGGGGCGATAATGAAAAACTGTTTTTT
CDR3aa: CASSFTRGDNEKLFF
d_gene: NA
abundance: NA
v_gene: TRBV5-1
j_gene: TRBJ1-4

CDR3nt: TGTGCCAGTAGACGACAGGGGACCAGCAATCAGCCCCAGCATTTT
CDR3aa: CASRRQGTSNQPQHF
d_gene: TRBD1
abundance: NA
v_gene: TRBV19
j_gene: TRBJ1-5

CDR3nt: TGTGCCAGCAGTCCAAGGACGGAGCGGGAGGGCCGGGGTGAGCAGTTCTTC
CDR3aa: CASSPRTEREGRGEQFF
d_gene: TRBD2
abundance: NA
v_gene: TRBV28
j_gene: TRBJ2-1

CDR3nt: TGCGCCAGCAGCCGCGACGGACAGGGGATGAACACTGAAGCTTTCTTT
CDR3aa: CASSRDGQGMNTEAFF
d_gene: TRBD1
abundance: NA
v_gene: TRBV5-1
j_gene: TRBJ1-1

CDR3nt: TGTGCCAGCAGTTTTTGGGACAGAGTAGGCCAGCCCCAGCATTTT
CDR3aa: CASSFWDRVGQPQHF
d_gene: TRBD1
abundance: NA
v_gene: TRBV28
j_gene: TRBJ1-5

CDR3nt: TGTGCCAGCAGCAAAGGGAGGCGGGAGCCGGCCCTCGGACCGAGAACAGATACGCAGTATTTT
CDR3aa: CASSKGRREPALGPRTDTQYF
d_gene: NA
abundance: NA
v_gene: TRBV21-1
j_gene: TRBJ2-3

CDR3nt: TGTGCCAGCAGGGGGCCAGGGACAGATACGCAGTATTTT
CDR3aa: CASRGPGTDTQYF
d_gene: NA
abundance: NA
v_gene: TRBV28
j_gene: TRBJ2-3

CDR3nt: TGTGCCAGCAGTAGCCCCGGGAACACTGAAGCTTTCTTT
CDR3aa: CASSSPGNTEAFF
d_gene: NA
abundance: NA
v_gene: TRBV6-6
j_gene: TRBJ1-1

CDR3nt: TGTGCCAGCAGCCGGACTCCCAGGGGGGAGCTGTTTTTT
CDR3aa: CASSRTPRGELFF
d_gene: NA
abundance: NA
v_gene: TRBV7-3
j_gene: TRBJ2-2

CDR3nt: TGTGCCAGTATATCATGGGCAAGTAACACTGAAGCTTTCTTT
CDR3aa: CASISWASNTEAFF
d_gene: NA
abundance: NA
v_gene: TRBV19
j_gene: TRBJ1-1

CDR3nt: TGTGCCAGCAGTTCACCCGTCAGGGGGCAAGAGACCCAGTACTTC
CDR3aa: CASSSPVRGQETQYF
d_gene: TRBD1
abundance: NA
v_gene: TRBV28
j_gene: TRBJ2-5

CDR3nt: TGTGCCTGGAAGTGGGGGGGCTCCTACAATGAGCAGTTCTTC
CDR3aa: CAWKWGGSYNEQFF
d_gene: TRBD2
abundance: NA
v_gene: TRBV30
j_gene: TRBJ2-1

CDR3nt: TGTGCCAGCAGTACAACAGGGGCCTATAGCAATCAGCCCCAGCATTTT
CDR3aa: CASSTTGAYSNQPQHF
d_gene: TRBD1
abundance: once
v_gene: TRBV28
j_gene: TRBJ1-5

CDR3nt: TGTGCCAGCAGCTCCGACAGCGTTGTCACCCAGTACTTC
CDR3aa: CASSSDSVVTQYF
d_gene: NA
abundance: NA
v_gene: TRBV7-2
j_gene: TRBJ2-5

CDR3nt: TGCGCCAGCAGCCGTACGCAGGATGAGCAGTTCTTC
CDR3aa: CASSRTQDEQFF
d_gene: NA
abundance: NA
v_gene: TRBV4-3
j_gene: TRBJ2-1

CDR3nt: TGTGCCAGCAGCTTAGAGCGGTTCATAGGCAGGTATGGCAATCAGCCCCAGCATTTT
CDR3aa: CASSLERFIGRYGNQPQHF
d_gene: NA
abundance: NA
v_gene: TRBV7-2
j_gene: TRBJ1-5

CDR3nt: TGTGCCAGCAGCGATAGGGGGCTAGGAAACACCATATATTTT
CDR3aa: CASSDRGLGNTIYF
d_gene: TRBD1
abundance: NA
v_gene: TRBV5-4
j_gene: TRBJ1-3

CDR3nt: TGTGCCAGCAGCTTAGGGTCAGGGGGCGGAATCTACGAGCAGTACTTC
CDR3aa: CASSLGSGGGIYEQYF
d_gene: TRBD1
abundance: NA
v_gene: TRBV5-5
j_gene: TRBJ2-7

CDR3nt: TGTGCCAGCAGTTTTACTCCAACCTACGAGCAGTACTTC
CDR3aa: CASSFTPTYEQYF
d_gene: NA
abundance: NA
v_gene: TRBV28
j_gene: TRBJ2-7

CDR3nt: TGTGCCAGCAGCCGGACGGGACAGGGGAACGAGCAGTACTTC
CDR3aa: CASSRTGQGNEQYF
d_gene: TRBD1
abundance: NA
v_gene: TRBV7-2
j_gene: TRBJ2-7

CDR3nt: TGTGCCTGGGGCCGAATCCAGGGGCCCGGGGACACTGAAGCTTTCTTT
CDR3aa: CAWGRIQGPGDTEAFF
d_gene: NA
abundance: NA
v_gene: TRBV30
j_gene: TRBJ1-1

CDR3nt: TGTGCCAGCAGTTTATTTCGGACAGTAAAAAATGAGCAGTTCTTC
CDR3aa: CASSLFRTVKNEQFF
d_gene: NA
abundance: NA
v_gene: TRBV28
j_gene: TRBJ2-1

CDR3nt: TGTGCCAGCAGCTTTCGGACAGGACCCGAACTGTTTTTT
CDR3aa: CASSFRTGPELFF
d_gene: TRBD1
abundance: NA
v_gene: TRBV7-9
j_gene: TRBJ1-4

CDR3nt: TGCGCCAGCAGCCCCCGAGACAGGGGTCCATACTACGAGCAGTACTTC
CDR3aa: CASSPRDRGPYYEQYF
d_gene: TRBD1
abundance: NA
v_gene: TRBV5-1
j_gene: TRBJ2-7

CDR3nt: TGTGCCAGCAGCTTAGTGGGGACTAGCGGCAATGAGCAGTTCTTC
CDR3aa: CASSLVGTSGNEQFF
d_gene: TRBD2
abundance: NA
v_gene: TRBV7-8
j_gene: TRBJ2-1

CDR3nt: TGTGCCAGTAGTATGACCCTCCTAGGAGGTCTCACTGAAGCTTTCTTT
CDR3aa: CASSMTLLGGLTEAFF
d_gene: NA
abundance: few
v_gene: TRBV19
j_gene: TRBJ1-1

CDR3nt: TGTGCCAGCAGCAGCGGACTAGCGCGCAGCACAGATACGCAGTATTTT
CDR3aa: CASSSGLARSTDTQYF
d_gene: TRBD2
abundance: NA
v_gene: TRBV5-4
j_gene: TRBJ2-3

CDR3nt: TGTGCCAGCACTCCCAGGGGGAATCAGCCCCAGCATTTT
CDR3aa: CASTPRGNQPQHF
d_gene: TRBD1
abundance: NA
v_gene: TRBV28
j_gene: TRBJ1-5

CDR3nt: TGTGCCAGCAGTTCTATTCTAGCCATCTTTGGGAACACTGAAGCTTTCTTT
CDR3aa: CASSSILAIFGNTEAFF
d_gene: NA
abundance: NA
v_gene: TRBV27
j_gene: TRBJ1-1

CDR3nt: TGTGCCAGCATTCCGGACAGAGTCAATCAGCCCCAGCATTTT
CDR3aa: CASIPDRVNQPQHF
d_gene: NA
abundance: NA
v_gene: TRBV28
j_gene: TRBJ1-5

CDR3nt: TGCAGCGTTGAAGATAGGCTTCAGGCAGGGCCCTCCCAGTACTTC
CDR3aa: CSVEDRLQAGPSQYF
d_gene: NA
abundance: NA
v_gene: TRBV29-1
j_gene: TRBJ2-7

CDR3nt: TGTGCCAGCAGCTTAGGAGGGGGACGGGAAGATACGCAGTATTTT
CDR3aa: CASSLGGGREDTQYF
d_gene: NA
abundance: NA
v_gene: TRBV7-9
j_gene: TRBJ2-3

CDR3nt: TGTGCCAGTAGTATTCCGGGCTATGGCTACACCTTC
CDR3aa: CASSIPGYGYTF
d_gene: NA
abundance: NA
v_gene: TRBV19
j_gene: TRBJ1-2

CDR3nt: TGTGCCAGCAGTTACGGGACAGCCTGGACTGAAGCTTTCTTT
CDR3aa: CASSYGTAWTEAFF
d_gene: TRBD1
abundance: few
v_gene: TRBV6-5
j_gene: TRBJ1-1

CDR3nt: TGTGCCAGCAGCCCTTTACAGGGGAATGGCTACACCTTC
CDR3aa: CASSPLQGNGYTF
d_gene: TRBD1
abundance: NA
v_gene: TRBV9
j_gene: TRBJ1-2